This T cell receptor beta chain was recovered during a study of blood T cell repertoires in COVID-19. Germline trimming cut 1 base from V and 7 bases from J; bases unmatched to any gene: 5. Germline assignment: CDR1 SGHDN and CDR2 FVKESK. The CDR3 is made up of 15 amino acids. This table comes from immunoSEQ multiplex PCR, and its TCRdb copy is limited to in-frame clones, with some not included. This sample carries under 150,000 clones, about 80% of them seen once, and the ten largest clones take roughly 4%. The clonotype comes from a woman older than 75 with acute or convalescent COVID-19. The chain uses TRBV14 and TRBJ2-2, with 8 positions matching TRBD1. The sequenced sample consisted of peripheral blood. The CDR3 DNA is TGTGCCAGCAGCCAAGCCCCAGGGGGCATCGGGGAGCTGTTTTTT. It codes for CASSQAPGGIGELFF.